This T cell receptor (beta chain) stems from a study of T cells in Graves' hyperthyroidism and ophthalmopathy. Using RNA transcripts as the source, TCR beta CDR3 regions were amplified. HTBI primers drove first-round RT-PCR of the TCR CDR3. From the multiplex PCR reads, TCRdb called clonotypes with MiXCR, one entry per CDR3 protein. The repertoire holds about 360,000 distinct CDR3 sequences, with approximately 13% as singletons. This clonotype was observed a few times. A much larger clone is a single base away; this may be a read error. The CDR3 is 13 residues long. The germline CDR1 and CDR2 sequences are SGHTA and FQGNSA. V gave up 7 bases and J gave up 4 bases, with 12 bases separating them.

The sequenced sample consisted of blood. The V call is TRBV7-2, the J call TRBJ2-3; D not certain. The source is a woman aged 18-30 years with Graves' hyperthyroidism. In DNA form, the CDR3 reads TGTGCCAGCAACTTGGGTCGGGCAGATACGCAGTATTTT. Translating it yields CASNLGRADTQYF.